This T cell receptor beta chain was obtained from a study of T cells in Graves' hyperthyroidism and ophthalmopathy. Whole-study context: Before treatment of any kind, peripheral blood was taken at initial diagnosis. The study's findings and limits: Within blood appeared most thyroid clonotypes that had expanded above 0.001. Onset of ophthalmopathy came a median 6.5 months after the model predicted it.

The PBMCs were taken from about 10 ml of fresh peripheral blood. The TCR beta CDR3 regions underwent amplification using RNA transcripts as the source. An initial round of RT-PCR targeting the TCR CDR3 relied on the HTBI primer set. MiXCR was run by TCRdb on the multiplex PCR reads, yielding one entry per CDR3 protein. The sample shows a few hundred thousand distinct CDR3 sequences, about 20% of them seen only once. Worth noting for this clonotype: Antigen specificity is unknown.

Germline-derived CDR1 and CDR2 are GTSNPN and SVGIG (reference sequence). This CDR3 has 14 residues. V shed 2 bases and J shed 0 bases, with 8 bases lying between them. V gene TRBV30 combines with J gene TRBJ1-3, with no clear D. The clonotype comes from a man aged 30 to 39 with Graves' ophthalmopathy. Input material: blood. For the CDR3, the DNA is TGTGCCTGGAGTCCCAGTAGCTCTGGAAACACCATATATTTT. Amino acid sequence: CAWSPSSSGNTIYF.